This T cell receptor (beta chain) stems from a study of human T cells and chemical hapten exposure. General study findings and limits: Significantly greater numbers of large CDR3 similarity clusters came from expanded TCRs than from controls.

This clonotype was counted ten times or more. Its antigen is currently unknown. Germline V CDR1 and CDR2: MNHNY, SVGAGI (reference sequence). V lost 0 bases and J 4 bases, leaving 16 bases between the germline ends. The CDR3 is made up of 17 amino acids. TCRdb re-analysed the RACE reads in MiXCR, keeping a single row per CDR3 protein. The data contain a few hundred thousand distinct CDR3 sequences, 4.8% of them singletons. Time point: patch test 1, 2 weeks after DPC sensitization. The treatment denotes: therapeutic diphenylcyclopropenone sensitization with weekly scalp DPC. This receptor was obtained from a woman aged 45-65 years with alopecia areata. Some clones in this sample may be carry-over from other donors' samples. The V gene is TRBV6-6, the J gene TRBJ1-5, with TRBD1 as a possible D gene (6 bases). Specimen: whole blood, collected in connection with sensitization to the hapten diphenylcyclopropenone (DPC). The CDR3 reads CASSYSYRVGENQPQHF. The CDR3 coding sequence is TGTGCCAGCAGTTACTCGTACAGGGTGGGAGAAAATCAGCCCCAGCATTTT.